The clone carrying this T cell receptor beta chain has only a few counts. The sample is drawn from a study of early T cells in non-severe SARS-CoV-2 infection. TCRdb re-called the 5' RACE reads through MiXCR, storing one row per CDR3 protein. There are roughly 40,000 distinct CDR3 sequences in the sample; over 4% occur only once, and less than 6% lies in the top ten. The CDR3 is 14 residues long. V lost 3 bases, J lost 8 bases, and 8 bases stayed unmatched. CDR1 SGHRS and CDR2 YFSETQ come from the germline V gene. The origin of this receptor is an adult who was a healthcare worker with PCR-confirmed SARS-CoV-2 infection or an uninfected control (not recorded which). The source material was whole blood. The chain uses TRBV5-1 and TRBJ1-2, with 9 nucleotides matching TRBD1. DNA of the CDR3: TGCGCCAGCAGCTGGCCGGACAGGGGAGGCGGCTACACCTTC. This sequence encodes CASSWPDRGGGYTF.